Presented here are 24 T cell receptor beta chains from one specimen sequenced in a study of blood T cell repertoires in COVID-19. TCRdb keeps only in-frame clones here, not all; method: immunoSEQ multiplex PCR. Of fewer than 200,000 clones in the sample, about 85% were seen once. The specimen sequenced was peripheral blood. Receptors originate from a man aged 55 to 70 with acute or convalescent COVID-19.

The gene calls are TRBV7-3 and TRBJ2-3; perhaps TRBD2 as D (6 bases). The ends were cut back, 3 bases at V and 6 bases at J, with 10 bases in the middle. The germline V gene encodes CDR1 SGHTA and CDR2 FQGTGA. The CDR3 has 13 amino acids. The CDR3: CASSLGLRDTQYF. As DNA, the CDR3 is TGTGCCAGCAGCTTGGGACTGAGGGATACGCAGTATTTT.

This clone was seen once. The V call is TRBV29-1, the J call TRBJ2-3, with 9 nucleotides matching TRBD1. The germline CDR1 and CDR2 sequences are SQVTM and ANQGSEA. CDR3 size: 14 residues. V lost 6 bases and J lost 0; bases outside the gene matches: 4. The CDR3 protein is CSVIDRGSTDTQYF. The CDR3 nucleotides are TGCAGCGTAATTGACAGGGGGAGCACAGATACGCAGTATTTT.

The table lists this clone with a few counts. V gene TRBV7-9 combines with J gene TRBJ2-3, with 8 bases matching TRBD2. V lost 2 bases, J lost 6 bases, and 4 bases stayed unmatched. Germline V CDR1 and CDR2: SEHNR, FQNEAQ (reference sequence). CDR3 length: 14 residues. The CDR3 DNA reads TGTGCCAGCAGCTTAAGCGGGAGCTTTGATACGCAGTATTTT. Its protein product is CASSLSGSFDTQYF. The full variable domain, with the rest looked up from reference TRBV7-9 and TRBJ2-3, is DTGVSQNPRHKITKRGQNVTFRCDPISEHNRLYWYRQTLGQGPEFLTYFQNEAQLEKSRLLSDRFSAERPKGSFSTLEIQRTEQGDSAMYLCASSLSGSFDTQYFGPGTRLTVL.

The V and J genes are TRBV5-4 and TRBJ2-5; 12 bases fit TRBD1. Trimming took 0 bases from V and 5 from J; bases not matched to a gene: 2. The CDR3 runs 15 residues. The germline V gene encodes CDR1 SGHNT and CDR2 YYREEE (reference sequence). The DNA for the CDR3 is TGTGCCAGCAGCTTGGGGGGACAGGGGGCTGAGACCCAGTACTTC. Translation: CASSLGGQGAETQYF.

The J gene is TRBJ1-6, the V gene TRBV6-2 or TRBV6-3; D unclear. The CDR3 spans 12 residues. Deletions cut 6 bases from V and 10 bases from J, with 10 bases between. In germline, CDR1 is MNHEY, CDR2 SVGEGT. The CDR3 loop is CASRYLGSPLHF. CDR3 bases: TGTGCCAGCAGGTACCTCGGGTCACCCCTCCACTTT.

The chain joins TRBV9 to TRBJ2-5; 7 bases match TRBD1. In germline, CDR1 is SGDLS, CDR2 YYNGEE. The ends lost 0 bases at V and 0 bases at J; junction bases unmatched: 5. The CDR3 runs 16 residues. CDR3 coding DNA: TGTGCCAGCAGCGTAGCCCCGGGACAGAACCAAGAGACCCAGTACTTC. Protein product: CASSVAPGQNQETQYF. The complete variable domain, with remaining parts taken from reference TRBV9 and TRBJ2-5, reads DSGVTQTPKHLITATGQRVTLRCSPRSGDLSVYWYQQSLDQGLQFLIQYYNGEERAKGNILERFSAQQFPDLHSELNLSSLELGDSALYFCASSVAPGQNQETQYFGPGTRLLVL.

This rearrangement joins TRBV6-5 to TRBJ1-1; D gene unclear. This CDR3 contains 13 residues. CDR1 and CDR2 from the germline V gene are MNHEY and SVGAGI. V was cut by 4 bases and J by 11 bases, with 17 bases left in between. The CDR3: CASSSAGSLSAFF. The CDR3 DNA sequence: TGTGCCAGCAGTTCCGCCGGGTCCCTAAGCGCTTTCTTT.

The chain links TRBV10-3 to TRBJ1-1; a weak D match, TRBD1 (5 bases). The V gene's germline CDR1 is ENHRY and CDR2 SYGVKD. Trimming stripped 4 bases from V and 3 bases from J, with 12 bases between. The length of the CDR3 is 14 residues. CDR3 sequence: CAISGGDGDTEAFF. The DNA of the CDR3 is TGTGCCATCAGTGGCGGGGACGGGGACACTGAAGCTTTCTTT.

This clone has a count of ten or more. The chain recombines TRBV4-1 with TRBJ2-7, with TRBD2 matching over 8 bases. With 6 bases clipped from V and 7 bases from J, the junction kept 17 bases outside the gene matches. Germline V lookup: CDR1 MGHRA, CDR2 YSYEKL. The CDR3 loop spans 16 amino acids. CDR3 protein: CASSHGSGTPNWEQYF. Here the CDR3 DNA reads TGCGCCAGCAGTCATGGTAGCGGGACCCCTAACTGGGAGCAGTACTTC.

This chain connects TRBV5-1 to TRBJ1-6; TRBD1 is a possible D gene (6 bases). The CDR3 length is 15 residues. Trimming shortened V by 4 bases and J by 9 bases, and 17 bases separated the two germline ends. Germline lookup yields CDR1 SGHRS and CDR2 YFSETQ. DNA for the CDR3: TGCGCCAGCAGCCCGGGGGGGCCCACGAGTTCACCCCTCCACTTT. It specifies CASSPGGPTSSPLHF. The full variable domain, its missing parts supplied by reference TRBV5-1 and TRBJ1-6, is KAGVTQTPRYLIKTRGQQVTLSCSPISGHRSVSWYQQTPGQGLQFLFEYFSETQRNKGNFPGRFSGRQFSNSRSEMNVSTLELGDSALYLCASSPGGPTSSPLHFGNGTRLTVT.

The CDR3 spells CASNTAGHLYNEKLFF. CDR3 nucleotides: TGTGCCAGTAATACAGCGGGGCACCTCTATAATGAAAAACTGTTTTTT. The chain joins TRBV19 to TRBJ1-4; weak D call: TRBD1 (5 bases). This CDR3 has 16 residues. The germline V gene has CDR1 LNHDA and CDR2 SQIVND (reference sequence). V was clipped by 7 bases and J by 4 bases, with 19 bases between them.

Concerning this clone: Other DNA sequences in this specimen translate into the identical CDR3. The gene calls are TRBV5-1 and TRBJ2-3; D perhaps matches TRBD2 (6 bases). The length of the CDR3 is 14 residues. V lost 0 bases and J lost 3, with 8 bases in between. CDR1 is SGHRS and CDR2 is YFSETQ in the germline V gene. The CDR3 DNA is TGCGCCAGCAGCTTGGTAGCGGTTACAGATACGCAGTATTTT. Translation gives CASSLVAVTDTQYF.

The chain joins TRBV7-3 to TRBJ1-3, with D perhaps TRBD1 (5 bases). V lost 3 bases and J lost 0, with 12 bases in between. Germline V gene sequence: CDR1 SGHTA, CDR2 FQGTGA. The CDR3 contains 16 residues. As DNA, the CDR3 is TGTGCCAGCAGCTTCGGAGGGGAGGGCTCTGGAAACACCATATATTTT. Translated: CASSFGGEGSGNTIYF.

In this sample, this clone turned up once. The chain has TRBV19 and TRBJ1-5; 9 bases align to TRBD1. Germline V gene data show CDR1 as LNHDA and CDR2 as SQIVND (reference sequence). This CDR3 has 15 amino acids. J was trimmed by 3 bases and V by 7 bases; bases with no gene match: 7. In DNA, the CDR3 is TGTGCCAGTACTACGAACAGGGGGCCCAATCAGCCCCAGCATTTT. It specifies CASTTNRGPNQPQHF.

V and J are TRBV7-9 and TRBJ2-7, with 7 nucleotides matching TRBD1. The junction had 6 bases not matched to a gene; V was cut back by 4 bases and J by 9 bases. CDR1 and CDR2 (germline): SEHNR, FQNEAQ (reference sequence). There are 12 residues in the CDR3. The CDR3 loop is CASSYGQAAQYF. The DNA of the CDR3 is TGTGCCAGCAGCTACGGACAGGCCGCGCAGTACTTC. Full variable domain (outside the CDR3, taken from reference TRBV7-9 and TRBJ2-7): DTGVSQNPRHKITKRGQNVTFRCDPISEHNRLYWYRQTLGQGPEFLTYFQNEAQLEKSRLLSDRFSAERPKGSFSTLEIQRTEQGDSAMYLCASSYGQAAQYFGPGTRLTVT.

This clone was observed a few times. CDR3 sequence: CASSMPGLATQYF. The CDR3 DNA sequence: TGTGCCAGCAGCATGCCGGGACTAGCGACGCAGTATTTT. The chain employs TRBV5-4 and TRBJ2-3; TRBD2 matches 10 bases. Per germline, CDR1 SGHNT and CDR2 YYREEE (reference sequence). The CDR3 covers 13 residues. V gave up 4 bases and J gave up 9 bases; unmatched junction bases: 5.

The chain is built from TRBV9 and TRBJ1-1, with 8 bases lining up with TRBD1. The germline V gene encodes CDR1 SGDLS and CDR2 YYNGEE. The CDR3 covers 14 residues. The V segment lost 4 bases and the J segment 8 bases; nucleotides outside the gene matches: 10. The CDR3 DNA follows: TGTGCCAGCAGCCCCGGGCCTTGGACAGGGGAAGCTTTCTTT. This sequence encodes CASSPGPWTGEAFF.

The chain uses TRBV5-1 and TRBJ2-5; D may be TRBD1 (6 bases). Germline V CDR1 and CDR2: SGHRS, YFSETQ. V dropped 7 bases and J dropped 1 base, with 17 bases sitting between them. The CDR3 totals 15 residues. The CDR3 DNA follows: TGCGCCAGCTCTCCACTCACAGGGCCCCAAGAGACCCAGTACTTC. This codes for CASSPLTGPQETQYF.

CDR3 DNA: TGTGCCAGTAGTCTTCCCGGGACTGGAGATGGTTCACCCCTCCACTTT. Amino acid sequence: CASSLPGTGDGSPLHF. The genes are TRBV19 and TRBJ1-6, with D tentatively TRBD1 (5 bases). The CDR3 is 16 residues long. V dropped 5 bases and J dropped 9 bases, with 20 bases sitting between them. CDR1 and CDR2 from the germline V gene are LNHDA and SQIVND (reference sequence).

The rearrangement joins TRBV19 to TRBJ2-3; 8 positions agree with TRBD2. This CDR3 region has 15 residues. The junction had 9 bases not matched to a gene; V was cut back by 5 bases and J by 5 bases. Germline V CDR1 and CDR2: LNHDA, SQIVND (reference sequence). Here the CDR3 reads CASSGPGLGIDTQYF. DNA of the CDR3: TGTGCCAGTAGTGGACCGGGACTAGGGATAGATACGCAGTATTTT. Using reference TRBV19 and TRBJ2-3 for the parts outside the CDR3, the full variable domain is DGGITQSPKYLFRKEGQNVTLSCEQNLNHDAMYWYRQDPGQGLRLIYYSQIVNDFQKGDIAEGYSVSREKKESFPLTVTSAQKNPTAFYLCASSGPGLGIDTQYFGPGTRLTVL.

V and J are TRBV3-1 (or the pseudogene TRBV3-2) and TRBJ1-5, with D maybe TRBD1 (5 bases). CDR3 size: 14 residues. V was cut by 1 base and J by 7 bases, with 11 bases left in between. CDR1 is LGHDT and CDR2 is YNNKEL in the germline V gene (reference sequence). CDR3 nucleotides: TGTGCCAGCAGCCAAGTTTTCAGGGCACAGCCCCAGCATTTT. Translation: CASSQVFRAQPQHF.

CDR3 nucleotides: TGTGCCAGCACGAAATCCGGACAGGGCTACCCTGAGCAGTTCTTC. It codes for CASTKSGQGYPEQFF. The V and J genes are TRBV27 and TRBJ2-1; the match to TRBD1 covers 8 bases. Germline V gene data show CDR1 as MNHEY and CDR2 as SMNVEV (reference sequence). J gave up 9 bases and V 7 bases, and 14 bases lay outside the gene matches. The CDR3 totals 15 residues.

The genes are TRBV3-1 (or the pseudogene TRBV3-2) and TRBJ1-1; no reliable D call. CDR1 LGHDT and CDR2 YNNKEL come from the germline V gene (reference sequence). V lost 1 base and J lost 1, with 10 bases in between. CDR3 length equals 15 residues. CDR3 in amino acids: CASSQGTQENTEAFF. The CDR3 nucleotides read TGTGCCAGCAGCCAAGGGACTCAGGAGAACACTGAAGCTTTCTTT.

The chain has TRBV29-1 and TRBJ1-1; tentative D call: TRBD1 (6 bases). Deletions cut 4 bases from V and 0 bases from J, with 12 bases between. The CDR3 is 14 residues long. The germline V gene has CDR1 SQVTM and CDR2 ANQGSEA. This CDR3 reads CSVAGAFMNTEAFF. The CDR3 region has the DNA TGCAGCGTTGCAGGGGCTTTCATGAACACTGAAGCTTTCTTT.